This T cell receptor (beta chain) emerged from a study of T cell responses to AZD1222 COVID-19 vaccine. General study findings and limits: A rise in Spike-specific TCR breadth and depth followed two AZD1222 doses. Repertoire sampling happened only post peak T cell response. Females made up more of the donors, who were largely white British, and clonal diversity may have come out too low. Recipients of AZD1222 seropositive at baseline numbered only 5 or 6.

This CDR3 spans 13 amino acids. The germline V and J ends were trimmed by 1 base and 5 bases, with 6 bases remaining between them. The V gene's germline CDR1 is SGHKS and CDR2 YYEKEE (reference sequence). Sequencing was performed with immunoSEQ multiplex PCR; in TCRdb, only in-frame clones are kept and a portion is missing. The sample includes around 120,000 clones, around 88% of them seen just once. A note on this clone: Antigen specificity is unknown.

V is TRBV5-5 and J is TRBJ2-2; D is perhaps TRBD1 (5 bases). This receptor was taken from an adult in good health. Sequencing used peripheral blood, obtained on day 0 of MenACWY control vaccination. The CDR3 sequence is CASSLQGTGELFF. The CDR3 bases are TGTGCCAGCAGCTTGCAGGGAACCGGGGAGCTGTTTTTT.